Many counts were recorded for the clone carrying this T cell receptor beta chain. This entry comes from a study of metastatic and nonmetastatic thyroid tumors. MiXCR was used by TCRdb to re-call the PCR reads. The data show around 15,000 clones, 23% seen once. All patients reached thyroid surgery having received no treatment beforehand. Germline assignment: CDR1 DFQATT and CDR2 SNEGSKA (reference sequence). V lost 8 bases, J lost 2 bases, and 15 bases lay in between. The CDR3 runs to 13 residues. The V gene is TRBV20-1, the J gene TRBJ2-5; a possible D gene is TRBD2 (6 bases). Sequences were obtained from adjacent normal tissue. The TCR sequence derives from a female donor with papillary thyroid cancer or a benign thyroid nodule (not recorded which). Some clones in this sample may be carry-over from other donors' samples. The CDR3 DNA follows: TGCAGTTCTCGCCCTAGCGCGCAAGAGACCCAGTACTTC. Translated: CSSRPSAQETQYF.